This TCR beta chain was sequenced in a study of T cell responses to AZD1222 COVID-19 vaccine. Pooling of second doses given at about 4 or about 12 weeks was done. With respect to this clone: Antigen: not known.

V was pared by 3 bases and J by 5 bases, with 11 bases between. CDR3 length: 13 amino acids. Generated by immunoSEQ multiplex PCR, the TCRdb table keeps only in-frame clones and is missing some. The sample lists 150,000 to 200,000 clones; about 92% were seen once. Study-wide results and limits: Dominant CD4 TCR responses targeted spike regions 160-218 and 743-854. Recipients of AZD1222 seropositive at baseline numbered only six or seven.

The TCR originated in an adult who received the AZD1222 COVID-19 vaccine. The rearrangement uses TRBV12-3 or TRBV12-4 and TRBJ2-7, with a weak D call TRBD2 (5 bases). This sample comprised peripheral blood, obtained 28 days after the second AZD1222 dose. In DNA form, the CDR3 reads TGTGCCAGCAGTTTTGTACCCGGGGACGAGCAGTACTTC. Translating gives CASSFVPGDEQYF.